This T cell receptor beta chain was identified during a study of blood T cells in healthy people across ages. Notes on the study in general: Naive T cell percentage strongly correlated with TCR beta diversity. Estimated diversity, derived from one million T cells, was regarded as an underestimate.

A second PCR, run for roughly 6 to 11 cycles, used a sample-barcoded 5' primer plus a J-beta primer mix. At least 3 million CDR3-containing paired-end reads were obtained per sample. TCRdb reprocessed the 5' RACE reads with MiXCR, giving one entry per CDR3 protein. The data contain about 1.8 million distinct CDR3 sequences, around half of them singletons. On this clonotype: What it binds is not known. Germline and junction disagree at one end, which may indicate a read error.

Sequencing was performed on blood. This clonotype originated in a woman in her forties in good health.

The CDR3 loop is CASSSPGLPYNERFF. The CDR3 DNA reads TGTGCCAGCAGTTCCCCGGGACTGCCGTACAATGAGCGGTTCTTC. This chain connects TRBV27 to TRBJ2-1; D may be TRBD2 (6 bases). The CDR3 is 15 residues long. Germline V lookup: CDR1 MNHEY, CDR2 SMNVEV (reference sequence).